The entry below describes one TCR beta chain. Its antigen remains unknown. Germline V gene data show CDR1 as LNHDA and CDR2 as SQIVND (reference sequence). The CDR3 covers 12 residues. The germline V and J ends were trimmed by 3 bases and 6 bases, with 7 bases remaining between them. The sample is drawn from a study of early T cells in non-severe SARS-CoV-2 infection. Study in general: Alpha and beta chains were unpaired, from unsorted whole-blood bulk RNA. Study-wide results and caveats: VDJdb-based matching was biased toward anti-spike CD8 responses and missed private and CD4 specificities.

Unique molecular identifiers were attached to individual cDNA molecules. TCRdb re-called the 5' RACE reads through MiXCR, storing one row per CDR3 protein. The sample has 63,000 or so distinct CDR3 sequences, 10% to 12% seen once. The rearrangement joins TRBV19 to TRBJ2-3; no reliable D call. This TCR was sampled from an adult who was a healthcare worker with PCR-confirmed SARS-CoV-2 infection or an uninfected control (not recorded which). The sequencing here drew on whole blood, taken at baseline. CDR3 nucleotides: TGTGCCAGTAGTATTAGTTGGGATACGCAGTATTTT. Amino acids: CASSISWDTQYF.